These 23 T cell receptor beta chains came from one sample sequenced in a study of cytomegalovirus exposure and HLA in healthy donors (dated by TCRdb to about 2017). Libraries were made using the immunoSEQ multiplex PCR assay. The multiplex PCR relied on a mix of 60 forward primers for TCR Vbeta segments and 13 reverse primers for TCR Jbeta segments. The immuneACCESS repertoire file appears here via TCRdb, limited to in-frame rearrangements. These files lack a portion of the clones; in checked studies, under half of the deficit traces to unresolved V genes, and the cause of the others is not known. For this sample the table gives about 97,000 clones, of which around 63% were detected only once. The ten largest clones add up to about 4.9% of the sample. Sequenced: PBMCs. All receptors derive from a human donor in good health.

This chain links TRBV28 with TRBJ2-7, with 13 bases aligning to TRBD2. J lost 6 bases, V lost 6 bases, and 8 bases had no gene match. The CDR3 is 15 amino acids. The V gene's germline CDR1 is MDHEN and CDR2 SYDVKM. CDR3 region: CASRPGLAGVSEQYF. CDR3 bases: TGTGCCAGCAGACCCGGACTAGCGGGAGTGAGCGAGCAGTACTTC.

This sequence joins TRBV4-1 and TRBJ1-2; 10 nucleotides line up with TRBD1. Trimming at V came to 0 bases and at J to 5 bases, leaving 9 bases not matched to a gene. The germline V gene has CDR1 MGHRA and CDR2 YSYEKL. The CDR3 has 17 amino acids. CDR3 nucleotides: TGCGCCAGCAGCCAAGATCCGGGGACAGGGGCGTGGTATGGCTACACCTTC. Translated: CASSQDPGTGAWYGYTF.

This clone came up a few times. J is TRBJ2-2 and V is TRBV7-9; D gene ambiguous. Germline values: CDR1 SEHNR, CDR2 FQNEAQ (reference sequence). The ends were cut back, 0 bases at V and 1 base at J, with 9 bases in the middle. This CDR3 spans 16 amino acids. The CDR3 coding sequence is TGTGCCAGCAGCTTAGCACCTAGACTGAACACCGGGGAGCTGTTTTTT. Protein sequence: CASSLAPRLNTGELFF.

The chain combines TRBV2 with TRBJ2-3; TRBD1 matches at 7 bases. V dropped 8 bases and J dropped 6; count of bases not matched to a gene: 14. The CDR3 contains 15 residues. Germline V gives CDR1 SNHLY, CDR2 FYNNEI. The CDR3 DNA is TGTGCCAGCTCGATCGAGGGGGCGCTTCAGGATACGCAGTATTTT. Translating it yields CASSIEGALQDTQYF.

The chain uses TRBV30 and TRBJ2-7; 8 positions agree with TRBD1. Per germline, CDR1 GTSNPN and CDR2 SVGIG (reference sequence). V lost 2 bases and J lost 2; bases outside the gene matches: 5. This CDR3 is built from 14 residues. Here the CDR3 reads CAWSRQGMAYEQYF. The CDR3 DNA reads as TGTGCCTGGAGTCGACAGGGGATGGCCTACGAGCAGTACTTC.

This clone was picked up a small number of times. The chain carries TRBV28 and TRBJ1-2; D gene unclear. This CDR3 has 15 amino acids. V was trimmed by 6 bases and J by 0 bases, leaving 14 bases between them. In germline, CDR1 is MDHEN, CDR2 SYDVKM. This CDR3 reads CASRPNLGTNYGYTF. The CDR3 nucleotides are TGTGCCAGCAGGCCAAATCTGGGCACTAACTATGGCTACACCTTC.

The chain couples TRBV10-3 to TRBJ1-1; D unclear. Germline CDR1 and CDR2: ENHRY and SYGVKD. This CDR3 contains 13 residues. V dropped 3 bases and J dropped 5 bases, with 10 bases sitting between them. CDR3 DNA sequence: TGTGCCATCAGTGACCGAGTTGATACTGAAGCTTTCTTT. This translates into CAISDRVDTEAFF.

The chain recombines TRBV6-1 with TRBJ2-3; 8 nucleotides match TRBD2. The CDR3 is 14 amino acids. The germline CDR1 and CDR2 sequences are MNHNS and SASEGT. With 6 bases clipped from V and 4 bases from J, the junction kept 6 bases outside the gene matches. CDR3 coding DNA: TGTGCCAGCAGCAGGACTAGCATTGCAGATACGCAGTATTTT. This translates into CASSRTSIADTQYF.

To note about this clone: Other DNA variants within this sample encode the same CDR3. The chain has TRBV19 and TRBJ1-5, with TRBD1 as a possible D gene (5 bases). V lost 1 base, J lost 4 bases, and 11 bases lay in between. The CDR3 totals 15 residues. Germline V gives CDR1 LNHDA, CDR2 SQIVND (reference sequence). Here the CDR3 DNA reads TGTGCCAGTAGTATAGGGAGGGGAGGGAATCAGCCCCAGCATTTT. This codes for CASSIGRGGNQPQHF.

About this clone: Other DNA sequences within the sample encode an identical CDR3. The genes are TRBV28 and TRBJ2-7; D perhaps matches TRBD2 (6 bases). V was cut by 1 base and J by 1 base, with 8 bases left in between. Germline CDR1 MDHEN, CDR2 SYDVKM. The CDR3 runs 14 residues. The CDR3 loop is CASSLLAGSYEQYF. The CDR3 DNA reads TGTGCCAGCAGTTTATTGGCGGGGTCCTACGAGCAGTACTTC.

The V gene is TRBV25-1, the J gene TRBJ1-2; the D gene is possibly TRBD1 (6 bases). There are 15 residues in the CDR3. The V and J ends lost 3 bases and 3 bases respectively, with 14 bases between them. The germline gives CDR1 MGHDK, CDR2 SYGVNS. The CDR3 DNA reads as TGTGCCAGCAGTGACTGGACAGAGACGGACTATGGCTACACCTTC. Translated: CASSDWTETDYGYTF.

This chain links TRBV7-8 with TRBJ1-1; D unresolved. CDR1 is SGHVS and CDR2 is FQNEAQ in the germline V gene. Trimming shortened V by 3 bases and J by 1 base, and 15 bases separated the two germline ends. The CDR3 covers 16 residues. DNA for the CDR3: TGTGCCAGCAGCTTCTACCCTTCCAGACAGAACACTGAAGCTTTCTTT. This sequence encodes CASSFYPSRQNTEAFF.

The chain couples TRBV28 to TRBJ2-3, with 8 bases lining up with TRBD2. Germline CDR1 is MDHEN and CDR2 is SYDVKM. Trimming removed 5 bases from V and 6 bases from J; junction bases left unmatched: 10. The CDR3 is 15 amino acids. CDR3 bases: TGTGCCAGCAGTCCCACCGGACTAGCTACGGATACGCAGTATTTT. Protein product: CASSPTGLATDTQYF. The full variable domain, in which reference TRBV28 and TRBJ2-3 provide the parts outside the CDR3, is DVKVTQSSRYLVKRTGEKVFLECVQDMDHENMFWYRQDPGLGLRLIYFSYDVKMKEKGDIPEGYSVSREKKERFSLILESASTNQTSMYLCASSPTGLATDTQYFGPGTRLTVL.

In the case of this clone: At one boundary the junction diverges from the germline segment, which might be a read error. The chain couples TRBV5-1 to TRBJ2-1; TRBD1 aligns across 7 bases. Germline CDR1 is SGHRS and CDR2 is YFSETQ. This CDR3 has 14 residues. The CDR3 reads CASYRTGSRNAQFF. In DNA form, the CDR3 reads TGCGCCAGCTACAGGACAGGCTCCCGCAATGCGCAGTTCTTC. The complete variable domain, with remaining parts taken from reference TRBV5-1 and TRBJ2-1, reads KAGVTQTPRYLIKTRGQQVTLSCSPISGHRSVSWYQQTPGQGLQFLFEYFSETQRNKGNFPGRFSGRQFSNSRSEMNVSTLELGDSALYLCASYRTGSRNAQFFGPGTRLTVL.

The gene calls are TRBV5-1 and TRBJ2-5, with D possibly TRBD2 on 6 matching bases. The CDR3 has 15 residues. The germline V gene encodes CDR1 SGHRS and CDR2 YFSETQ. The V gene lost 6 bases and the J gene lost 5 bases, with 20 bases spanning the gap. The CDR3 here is CASTRRGGMAETQYF. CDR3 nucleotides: TGCGCCAGCACCCGCCGGGGCGGGATGGCGGAGACCCAGTACTTC.

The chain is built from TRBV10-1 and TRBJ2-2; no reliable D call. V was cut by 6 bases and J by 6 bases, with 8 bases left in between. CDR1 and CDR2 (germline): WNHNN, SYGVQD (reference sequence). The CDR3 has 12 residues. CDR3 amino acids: CASRGAAGELFF. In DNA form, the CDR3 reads TGCGCCAGCAGGGGTGCGGCCGGGGAGCTGTTTTTT.

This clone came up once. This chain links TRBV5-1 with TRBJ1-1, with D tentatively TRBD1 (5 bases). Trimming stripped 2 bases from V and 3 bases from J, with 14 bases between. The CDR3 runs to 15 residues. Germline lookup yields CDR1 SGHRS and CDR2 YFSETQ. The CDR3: CASSLRPWGDTEAFF. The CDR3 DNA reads TGCGCCAGCAGCTTACGACCATGGGGGGACACTGAAGCTTTCTTT.

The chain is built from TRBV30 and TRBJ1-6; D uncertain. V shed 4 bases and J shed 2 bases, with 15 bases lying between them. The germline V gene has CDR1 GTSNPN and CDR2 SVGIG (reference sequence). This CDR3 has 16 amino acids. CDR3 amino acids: CAWNYGWAAYNSPLHF. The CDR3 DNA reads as TGTGCCTGGAATTACGGATGGGCAGCCTATAATTCACCCCTCCACTTT. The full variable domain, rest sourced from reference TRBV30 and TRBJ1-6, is SQTIHQWPATLVQPVGSPLSLECTVEGTSNPNLYWYRQAAGRGLQLLFYSVGIGQISSEVPQNLSASRPQDRQFILSSKKLLLSDSGFYLCAWNYGWAAYNSPLHFGNGTRLTVT.

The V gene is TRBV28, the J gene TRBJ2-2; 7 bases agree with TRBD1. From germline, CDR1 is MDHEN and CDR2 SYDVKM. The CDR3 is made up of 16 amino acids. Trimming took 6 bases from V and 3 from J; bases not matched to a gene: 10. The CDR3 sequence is CASRTPGGLYTGELFF. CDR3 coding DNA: TGTGCCAGCAGGACCCCAGGGGGATTATACACCGGGGAGCTGTTTTTT.

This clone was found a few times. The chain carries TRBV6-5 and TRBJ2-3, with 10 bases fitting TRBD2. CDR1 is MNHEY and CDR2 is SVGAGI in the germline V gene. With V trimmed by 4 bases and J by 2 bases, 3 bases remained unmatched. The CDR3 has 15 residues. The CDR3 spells CASSLTSGYTDTQYF. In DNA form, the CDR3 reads TGTGCCAGCAGTTTGACTAGCGGGTACACAGATACGCAGTATTTT.

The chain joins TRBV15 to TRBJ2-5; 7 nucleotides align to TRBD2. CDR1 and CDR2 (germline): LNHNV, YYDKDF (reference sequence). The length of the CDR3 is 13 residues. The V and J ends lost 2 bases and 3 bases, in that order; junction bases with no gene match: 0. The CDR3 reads CATSRLAEETQYF. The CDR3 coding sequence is TGTGCCACCAGCAGACTAGCGGAAGAGACCCAGTACTTC.

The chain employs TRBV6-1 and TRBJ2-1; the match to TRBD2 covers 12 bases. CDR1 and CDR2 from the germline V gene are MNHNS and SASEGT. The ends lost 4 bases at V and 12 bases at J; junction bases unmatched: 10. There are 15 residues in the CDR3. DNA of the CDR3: TGTGCCAGCAGTGCCAGACTAGCGGGAGAGGGGATGCAGTTCTTC. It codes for CASSARLAGEGMQFF.

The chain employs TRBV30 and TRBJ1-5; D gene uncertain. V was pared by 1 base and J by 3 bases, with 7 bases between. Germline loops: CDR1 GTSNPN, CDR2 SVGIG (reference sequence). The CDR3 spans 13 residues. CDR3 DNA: TGTGCCTGGAGTGAGAGCTCCAATCAGCCCCAGCATTTT. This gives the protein CAWSESSNQPQHF.